The 9 T cell receptor beta chains reported below all come from one sample, sequenced in a study of beta chain features in type 1 diabetes. Reverse transcription of all isolated RNA meant that expressed TCRB transcripts were sequenced. Generated by immunoSEQ multiplex PCR, the TCRdb table keeps only in-frame clones and is missing some. The sample includes about 200,000 clones, 11% of them seen just once. The sequencing sample was made of central memory CD4+ T cells from blood. These receptors were taken from a man between 18 and 29 years old in good health.

In this sample, this clone turned up a few times. The chain uses TRBV28 and TRBJ1-2; 7 bases fit TRBD1. V lost 2 bases to trimming and J lost 3 bases; unmatched junction nucleotides: 0. The CDR3 consists of 13 residues. Germline CDR1 reads MDHEN; CDR2 reads SYDVKM. Written as DNA, the CDR3 is TGTGCCAGCAGTTTAGGGACAGACTATGGCTACACCTTC. Translating gives CASSLGTDYGYTF.

The chain links TRBV14 to TRBJ1-2; perhaps TRBD1 as D (5 bases). This CDR3 contains 16 residues. Germline V gene sequence: CDR1 SGHDN, CDR2 FVKESK. V dropped 2 bases and J dropped 0 bases, with 13 bases sitting between them. CDR3 nucleotide sequence: TGTGCCAGCAGCCAAAATAGAGGGACGGCTAACTATGGCTACACCTTC. Amino acids: CASSQNRGTANYGYTF.

The V gene is TRBV6-5, the J gene TRBJ1-5, with D maybe TRBD1 (6 bases). V lost 6 bases and J lost 2, with 14 bases in between. Germline V gene data show CDR1 as MNHEY and CDR2 as SVGAGI. The CDR3 sequence is 15 residues long. CDR3 sequence reads: CASRSGGDGNQPQHF. CDR3 nucleotide sequence: TGTGCCAGCAGGTCCGGGGGCGATGGCAATCAGCCCCAGCATTTT.

The rearrangement links TRBV9 to TRBJ2-6, with D unclear. The CDR3 extends over 16 amino acids. Deletions cut 4 bases from V and 2 bases from J, with 13 bases between. Germline loops: CDR1 SGDLS, CDR2 YYNGEE. The CDR3 protein is CASSPRGAAGANVLTF. The DNA of the CDR3 is TGTGCCAGCAGCCCCCGCGGCGCGGCTGGGGCCAACGTCCTGACTTTC.

With respect to this clone: An end of the junction differs from the germline gene, which may be a read error. The genes are TRBV6-7 and TRBJ2-4; D might be TRBD1 (5 bases). TRBV6-7 is reported as an ORF; its role is uncertain. CDR3 length equals 10 residues. DNA for the CDR3: TGTGCCAGCAGTTACCAGGTTCAGGGCTTC. Protein sequence: CASSYQVQGF.

In its sample, this clone was seen many times. The V and J genes are TRBV5-1 and TRBJ2-1, with 7 bases matching TRBD2. Per germline, CDR1 SGHRS and CDR2 YFSETQ. The J segment lost 4 bases and the V segment lost 4 bases, leaving 5 bases of the junction unmatched. This CDR3 contains 14 residues. Written as DNA, the CDR3 is TGCGCCAGCAGCAGGGAGGGCGGATACAATGAGCAGTTCTTC. It specifies CASSREGGYNEQFF.

This clone was counted ten times or more. V is TRBV9 and J is TRBJ1-2, with D possibly being TRBD1 (6 bases). CDR1 is SGDLS and CDR2 is YYNGEE in the germline V gene. The CDR3 covers 16 residues. Trimming removed 0 bases at V and 0 bases at J, with 12 bases between. This CDR3 is CASSVGDTPANYGYTF. CDR3 bases: TGTGCCAGCAGCGTAGGGGACACGCCAGCTAACTATGGCTACACCTTC.

This clone was observed at least ten times. The V gene is TRBV5-4, the J gene TRBJ2-1, with 7 bases identical to TRBD1. This CDR3 has 15 residues. Germline V lookup: CDR1 SGHNT, CDR2 YYREEE (reference sequence). The ends lost 1 base at V and 2 bases at J; junction bases unmatched: 3. The CDR3 sequence: CASSLTGDTYNEQFF. The CDR3 coding sequence is TGTGCCAGCAGCTTGACAGGGGACACCTACAATGAGCAGTTCTTC.

This clone turned up a few times. The CDR3 region is CAWSSGSLEQYF. CDR3 nucleotide sequence: TGTGCCTGGAGTAGCGGGAGCCTCGAGCAGTACTTC. The chain carries TRBV30 and TRBJ2-5; 8 nucleotides line up with TRBD2. TRBJ2-7 explains the end of the DNA better; the J call may be wrong. The CDR3 consists of 12 residues. Germline CDR1 reads GTSNPN; CDR2 reads SVGIG (reference sequence).